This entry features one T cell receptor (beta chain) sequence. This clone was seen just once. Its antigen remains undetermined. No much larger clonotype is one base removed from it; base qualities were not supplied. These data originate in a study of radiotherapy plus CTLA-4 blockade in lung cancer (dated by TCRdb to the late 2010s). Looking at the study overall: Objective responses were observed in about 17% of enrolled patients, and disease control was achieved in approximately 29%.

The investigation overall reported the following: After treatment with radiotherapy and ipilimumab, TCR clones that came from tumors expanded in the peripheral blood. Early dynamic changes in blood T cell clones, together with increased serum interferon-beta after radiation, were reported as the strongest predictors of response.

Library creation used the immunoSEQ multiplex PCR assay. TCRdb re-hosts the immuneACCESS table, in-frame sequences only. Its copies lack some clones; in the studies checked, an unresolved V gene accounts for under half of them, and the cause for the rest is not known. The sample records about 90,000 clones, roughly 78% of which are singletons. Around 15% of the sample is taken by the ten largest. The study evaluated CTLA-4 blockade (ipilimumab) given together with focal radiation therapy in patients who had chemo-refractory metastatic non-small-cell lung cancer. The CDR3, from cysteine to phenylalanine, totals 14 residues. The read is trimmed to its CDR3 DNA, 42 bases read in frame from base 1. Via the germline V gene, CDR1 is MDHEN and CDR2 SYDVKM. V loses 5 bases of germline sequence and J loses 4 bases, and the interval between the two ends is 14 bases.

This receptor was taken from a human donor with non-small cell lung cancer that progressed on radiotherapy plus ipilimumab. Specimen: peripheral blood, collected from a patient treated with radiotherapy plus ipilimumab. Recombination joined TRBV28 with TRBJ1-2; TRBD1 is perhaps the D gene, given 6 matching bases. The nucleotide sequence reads TGTGCCAGCAGTGCCCGGGACATGCCCTATGGCTACACCTTC. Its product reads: CASSARDMPYGYTF.